This is a list of T cell receptor beta chains from one sample in a study of blood T cell repertoires in COVID-19. Clones were sequenced by immunoSEQ multiplex PCR, and TCRdb holds only the in-frame ones, with some missing. This repertoire shows about 150,000 clones, more than 75% found once; its top ten account for 1.2%. Sequenced material: PBMCs or T cells enriched from blood (not recorded which). The receptors here all came from a woman between 25 and 40 years old with acute COVID-19. The CDR3 runs from the conserved cysteine through the conserved F or W. The order of the fields is V gene, J gene, D gene, CDR3 DNA, CDR3 protein. D genes are given only for firm matches.

v_call: TRBV30; j_call: TRBJ2-1; d_call: TRBD2; cdr3_nt: TGTGCCACGACCTGGACTAGCGGGAGCCTTAGGAATGAGCAGTTCTTC; cdr3_aa: CATTWTSGSLRNEQFF
v_call: TRBV4-1; j_call: TRBJ2-5; d_call: TRBD1; cdr3_nt: TGCGCCAGCAGCCAGCCCCGGGACAGACAAGAGACCCAGTACTTC; cdr3_aa: CASSQPRDRQETQYF
v_call: TRBV27; j_call: TRBJ2-3; d_call: TRBD1; cdr3_nt: TGTGCCAGCATCCCATTCCGGACAGGGACTAGCACAGATACGCAGTATTTT; cdr3_aa: CASIPFRTGTSTDTQYF
v_call: TRBV27; j_call: TRBJ1-1; d_call: TRBD1; cdr3_nt: TGTGCCAGCAGTCTCGCGAGGGGGCCTGAAGCTTTCTTT; cdr3_aa: CASSLARGPEAFF
v_call: TRBV27; j_call: TRBJ2-7; d_call: NA; cdr3_nt: TGTGCCAGCAGTTTGGGGGACACCGCCTACGAGCAGTACTTC; cdr3_aa: CASSLGDTAYEQYF
v_call: TRBV11-2; j_call: TRBJ2-1; d_call: NA; cdr3_nt: TGTGCCAGCAGCTCCCCATCAGGAGAGCAGTTCTTC; cdr3_aa: CASSSPSGEQFF
v_call: TRBV30; j_call: TRBJ2-1; d_call: TRBD1; cdr3_nt: TGTGCCTGGAGTGTCGGGACAGGGGGCCGGTTAGACTTCTTC; cdr3_aa: CAWSVGTGGRLDFF
v_call: TRBV19; j_call: TRBJ2-7; d_call: TRBD2; cdr3_nt: TGTGCCAGTAGGGGACTAGCGGGTGATTACGAGCAGTACTTC; cdr3_aa: CASRGLAGDYEQYF
v_call: TRBV5-1; j_call: TRBJ2-1; d_call: TRBD2; cdr3_nt: TGCGCCAGCAGCGAGCTCGGGACTAGCGGGAGGGCCTATCAGTTCTTC; cdr3_aa: CASSELGTSGRAYQFF
v_call: TRBV5-1; j_call: TRBJ2-1; d_call: NA; cdr3_nt: TGCGCCAGCAGCTTAGCGGGCGTTTACAATGAGCAGTTCTTC; cdr3_aa: CASSLAGVYNEQFF
v_call: TRBV19; j_call: TRBJ1-2; d_call: TRBD1; cdr3_nt: TGTGCCAGTAAGGAAACCGGGACAGGAAGAAGGTATGGCTACACCTTC; cdr3_aa: CASKETGTGRRYGYTF
v_call: TRBV9; j_call: TRBJ2-6; d_call: TRBD2; cdr3_nt: TGTGCCAGCAGATCGGGACTAGCGGGGGAGAGCTCTGGGGCCAACGTCCTGACTTTC; cdr3_aa: CASRSGLAGESSGANVLTF
v_call: TRBV24-1; j_call: TRBJ2-1; d_call: TRBD1; cdr3_nt: TGTGCCACCAGTGACCCGGGACAGGGCTACAATGAGCAGTTCTTC; cdr3_aa: CATSDPGQGYNEQFF
v_call: TRBV2; j_call: TRBJ1-2; d_call: NA; cdr3_nt: TGTGCCAGCAGTGGATCCAGGGACAATGGCTACACCTTC; cdr3_aa: CASSGSRDNGYTF
v_call: TRBV7-2; j_call: TRBJ2-7; d_call: NA; cdr3_nt: TGTGCCAGCAGCTTTAGCCAAACCTACGAGCAGTACTTC; cdr3_aa: CASSFSQTYEQYF
v_call: TRBV13; j_call: TRBJ1-3; d_call: NA; cdr3_nt: TGTGCCAGTGGCCGGGTCTCTGGAAACACCATATATTTT; cdr3_aa: CASGRVSGNTIYF
v_call: TRBV18; j_call: TRBJ2-1; d_call: TRBD2; cdr3_nt: TGTGCCAGCTCACCAACAGCCGGGACTAGCTTCAATGAGCAGTTCTTC; cdr3_aa: CASSPTAGTSFNEQFF